A single sample gave rise to the 10 T cell receptor beta chains below, sequenced in a study of T cell responses to AZD1222 COVID-19 vaccine. This table comes from immunoSEQ multiplex PCR, and its TCRdb copy is limited to in-frame clones, with some not included. The sample includes 110,000 to 150,000 clones, about 92% seen only once; the top ten take roughly 3.4%. The source material was peripheral blood, sampled 28 days after the second AZD1222 dose. The receptor set was obtained from an adult who received the AZD1222 COVID-19 vaccine.

The chain recombines TRBV2 with TRBJ1-1, with D unresolved. CDR3 size: 14 residues. V lost 3 bases and J 3 bases, leaving 11 bases between the germline ends. Looked up from germline, CDR1 is SNHLY and CDR2 is FYNNEI. The CDR3 spells CASSDSDGYTEAFF. DNA of the CDR3: TGTGCCAGCAGTGATTCGGACGGTTACACTGAAGCTTTCTTT.

The chain carries TRBV27 and TRBJ1-4; possible D gene TRBD1, 6 bases. V lost 2 bases to trimming and J lost 4 bases, with 8 bases between them. The length of the CDR3 is 14 residues. Germline V lookup: CDR1 MNHEY, CDR2 SMNVEV (reference sequence). The CDR3 is CASSLTGINEKLFF. The CDR3 DNA sequence: TGTGCCAGCAGTTTAACAGGGATTAATGAAAAACTGTTTTTT.

The V gene is TRBV2, the J gene TRBJ2-2; D could derive from TRBD1 or TRBD2 (6 bases each). Germline-derived CDR1 and CDR2 are SNHLY and FYNNEI. The V gene lost 7 bases and the J gene lost 6 bases, with 18 bases spanning the gap. The CDR3 consists of 15 residues. The CDR3 protein is CASIGDQEGAGELFF. The CDR3 region has the DNA TGTGCCAGCATTGGCGATCAGGAGGGGGCCGGGGAGCTGTTTTTT.

This sequence joins TRBV19 and TRBJ1-5; 7 bases line up with TRBD1. The CDR3 runs 16 residues. The junction had 18 bases not matched to a gene; V was cut back by 5 bases and J by 11 bases. CDR1 and CDR2 from the germline V gene are LNHDA and SQIVND (reference sequence). The CDR3 spells CASSSGRGGPFEAQHF. CDR3 DNA sequence: TGTGCCAGTAGTTCGGGCAGGGGGGGACCTTTTGAAGCCCAGCATTTT. Full variable domain (outside the CDR3, taken from reference TRBV19 and TRBJ1-5): DGGITQSPKYLFRKEGQNVTLSCEQNLNHDAMYWYRQDPGQGLRLIYYSQIVNDFQKGDIAEGYSVSREKKESFPLTVTSAQKNPTAFYLCASSSGRGGPFEAQHFGDGTRLSIL.

The V and J genes are TRBV18 and TRBJ2-7; 10 nucleotides line up with TRBD1. Germline loops: CDR1 KGHSH, CDR2 LQKENI. The CDR3 loop spans 15 amino acids. V shed 4 bases, J shed 2 bases, and the junction held 5 bases outside the gene matches. The CDR3 nucleotides read TGTGCCAGCTCACTGGGACAGGGGAGAGCCTACGAGCAGTACTTC. Its translation is CASSLGQGRAYEQYF.

The V call is TRBV7-6, the J call TRBJ2-5, with 8 bases aligning to TRBD1. CDR1 and CDR2 (germline): SGHVS, FNYEAQ. V was clipped by 5 bases and J by 1 base; unmatched bases: 3. This CDR3 comprises 14 residues. CDR3 bases: TGTGCCAGCAGCACAGGACAGGGCCAAGAGACCCAGTACTTC. Protein product: CASSTGQGQETQYF.

The rearrangement joins TRBV15 to TRBJ2-3, with TRBD2 as a possible D gene (7 bases). CDR1 and CDR2 from the germline V gene are LNHNV and YYDKDF (reference sequence). Trimming removed 1 base from V and 1 base from J, with 12 bases in between. The CDR3 is 16 residues long. The CDR3 loop is CATSRGRGQGTDTQYF. The CDR3 DNA sequence: TGTGCCACCAGCAGAGGGCGGGGGCAGGGCACAGATACGCAGTATTTT.

The CDR3 spells CASSRQGENTEAFF. In DNA form, the CDR3 reads TGTGCCAGCAGCCGACAGGGGGAGAACACTGAAGCTTTCTTT. The rearrangement links TRBV7-9 to TRBJ1-1, with TRBD1 matching 9 bases. The CDR3 has 14 residues. The J segment lost 1 base and the V segment lost 5 bases, leaving 2 bases of the junction unmatched. CDR1 SEHNR and CDR2 FQNEAQ come from the germline V gene (reference sequence).

The chain carries TRBV7-8 and TRBJ1-1; D is unresolved. Deletions cut 6 bases from V and 1 base from J, with 6 bases between. This CDR3 spans 12 amino acids. Germline CDR1 is SGHVS and CDR2 is FQNEAQ. The CDR3 DNA reads TGTGCCAGCAGTCGTCCGAACACTGAAGCTTTCTTT. It translates to CASSRPNTEAFF. The full variable domain, in which reference TRBV7-8 and TRBJ1-1 provide the parts outside the CDR3, is GAGVSQSPRYKVAKRGQDVALRCDPISGHVSLFWYQQALGQGPEFLTYFQNEAQLDKSGLPSDRFFAERPEGSVSTLKIQRTQQEDSAVYLCASSRPNTEAFFGQGTRLTVV.

V gene TRBV19 combines with J gene TRBJ1-2; 8 bases fit TRBD1. The CDR3 sequence is 13 residues long. The J segment lost 4 bases and the V segment lost 5 bases, leaving 3 bases of the junction unmatched. Germline assignment: CDR1 LNHDA and CDR2 SQIVND (reference sequence). The CDR3 DNA is TGTGCCAGTAGTCCGGACAGGGCCTATGGCTACACCTTC. This codes for CASSPDRAYGYTF.